The table lists the clone carrying this T cell receptor (beta chain) with a few counts. Its antigen is unknown. CDR3 size: 13 residues. V gave up 1 base and J gave up 6 bases, with 9 bases separating them. The V gene's germline CDR1 is MGHDK and CDR2 SYGVNS. PCR amplification relied on 60 Vbeta primers (plus 13 Jbeta primers). Under the authors' procedure: Roughly 12 million of some 80 million unique TCR beta chains were shared, per a later count. Sequenced by immunoSEQ multiplex PCR; TCRdb stores in-frame clones only, minus some. V and J calls and clone size are as listed in that table; D and trimming were resolved from the DNA. This sample has some 140,000 clones, with roughly four fifths found just once. These data come from a study of cytomegalovirus exposure and HLA in healthy donors. Overall study results and limits: In a later analysis, the majority of CMV-associated beta chains seemingly showed HLA restriction. Sequencing artifact likely explains a cluster of highly shared sequence variants.

This receptor was identified in a woman aged 40 to 50 in good health and CMV-seronegative. Input material: PBMCs. The V and J genes are TRBV25-1 and TRBJ1-1, with a weak D call TRBD1 (5 bases). The CDR3 DNA sequence: TGTGCCAGCAGTGAATTTTGGGGGGCTGAAGCTTTCTTT. Protein: CASSEFWGAEAFF.